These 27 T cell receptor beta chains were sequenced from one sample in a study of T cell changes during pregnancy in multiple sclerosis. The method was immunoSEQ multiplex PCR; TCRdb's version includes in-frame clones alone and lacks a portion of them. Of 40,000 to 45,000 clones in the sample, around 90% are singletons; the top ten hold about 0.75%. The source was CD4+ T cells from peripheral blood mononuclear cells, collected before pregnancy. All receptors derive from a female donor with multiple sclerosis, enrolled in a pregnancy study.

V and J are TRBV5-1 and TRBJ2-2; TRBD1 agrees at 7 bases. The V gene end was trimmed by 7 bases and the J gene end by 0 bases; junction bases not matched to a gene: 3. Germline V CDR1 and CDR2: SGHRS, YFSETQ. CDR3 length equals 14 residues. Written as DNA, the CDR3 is TGCGCCAGCGGTGGGACAGCGAACACCGGGGAGCTGTTTTTT. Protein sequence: CASGGTANTGELFF. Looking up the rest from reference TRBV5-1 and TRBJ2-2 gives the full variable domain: KAGVTQTPRYLIKTRGQQVTLSCSPISGHRSVSWYQQTPGQGLQFLFEYFSETQRNKGNFPGRFSGRQFSNSRSEMNVSTLELGDSALYLCASGGTANTGELFFGEGSRLTVL.

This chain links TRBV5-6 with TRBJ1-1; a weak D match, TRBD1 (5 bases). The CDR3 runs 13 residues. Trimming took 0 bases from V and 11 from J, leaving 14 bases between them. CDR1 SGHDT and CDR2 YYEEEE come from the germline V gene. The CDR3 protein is CASSLALGGEAFF. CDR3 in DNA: TGTGCCAGCAGCTTGGCATTGGGGGGTGAGGCTTTCTTT.

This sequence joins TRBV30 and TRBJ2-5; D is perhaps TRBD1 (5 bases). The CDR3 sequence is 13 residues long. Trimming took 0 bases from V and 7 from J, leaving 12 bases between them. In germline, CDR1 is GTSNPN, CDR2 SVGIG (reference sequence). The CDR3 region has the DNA TGTGCCTGGAGTGTAGGCAGGGATGGGACCCAGTACTTC. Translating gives CAWSVGRDGTQYF.

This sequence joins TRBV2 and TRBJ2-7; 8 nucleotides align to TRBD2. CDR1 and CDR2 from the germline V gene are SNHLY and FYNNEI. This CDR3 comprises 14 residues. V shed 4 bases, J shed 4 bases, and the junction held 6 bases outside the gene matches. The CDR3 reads CASSVPGGPYEQYF. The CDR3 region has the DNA TGTGCCAGCAGTGTACCGGGGGGGCCGTACGAGCAGTACTTC.

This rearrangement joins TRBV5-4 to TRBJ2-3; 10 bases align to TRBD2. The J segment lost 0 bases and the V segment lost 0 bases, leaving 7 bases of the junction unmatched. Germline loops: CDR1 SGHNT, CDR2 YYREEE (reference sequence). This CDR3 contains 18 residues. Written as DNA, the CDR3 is TGTGCCAGCAGCTTGGAACTAGCGGGGATGGGGAGCACAGATACGCAGTATTTT. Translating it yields CASSLELAGMGSTDTQYF. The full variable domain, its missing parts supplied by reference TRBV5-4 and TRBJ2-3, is ETGVTQSPTHLIKTRGQQVTLRCSSQSGHNTVSWYQQALGQGPQFIFQYYREEENGRGNFPPRFSGLQFPNYSSELNVNALELDDSALYLCASSLELAGMGSTDTQYFGPGTRLTVL.

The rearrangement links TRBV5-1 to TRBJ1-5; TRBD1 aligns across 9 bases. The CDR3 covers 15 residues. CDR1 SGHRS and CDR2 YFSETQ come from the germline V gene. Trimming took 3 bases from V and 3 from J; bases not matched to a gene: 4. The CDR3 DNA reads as TGCGCCAGCAGCTCGGGACAGGGCGACAATCAGCCCCAGCATTTT. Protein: CASSSGQGDNQPQHF.

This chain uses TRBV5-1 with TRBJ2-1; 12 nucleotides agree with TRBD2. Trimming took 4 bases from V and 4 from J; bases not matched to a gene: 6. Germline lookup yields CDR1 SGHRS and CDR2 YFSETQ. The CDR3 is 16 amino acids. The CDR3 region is CASSIGTSGRYNEQFF. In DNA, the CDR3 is TGCGCCAGCAGCATAGGGACTAGCGGGCGATACAATGAGCAGTTCTTC.

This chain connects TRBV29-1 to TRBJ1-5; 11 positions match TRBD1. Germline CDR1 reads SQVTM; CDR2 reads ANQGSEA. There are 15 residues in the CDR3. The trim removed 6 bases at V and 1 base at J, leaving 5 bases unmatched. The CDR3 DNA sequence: TGCAGCGTCGGACAGGGGGCTGGCAGCAATCAGCCCCAGCATTTT. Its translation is CSVGQGAGSNQPQHF.

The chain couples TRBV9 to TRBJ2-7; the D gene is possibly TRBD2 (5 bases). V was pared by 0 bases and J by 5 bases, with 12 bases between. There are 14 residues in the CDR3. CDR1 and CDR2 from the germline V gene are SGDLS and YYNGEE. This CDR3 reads CASSVGLIGHEQYF. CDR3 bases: TGTGCCAGCAGCGTAGGACTAATAGGGCACGAGCAGTACTTC.

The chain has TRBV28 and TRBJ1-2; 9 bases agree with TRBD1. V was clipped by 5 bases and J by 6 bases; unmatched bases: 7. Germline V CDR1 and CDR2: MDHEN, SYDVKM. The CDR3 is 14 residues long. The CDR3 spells CASSPTGGSNGYTF. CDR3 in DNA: TGTGCCAGCAGTCCGACAGGGGGGTCTAATGGCTACACCTTC.

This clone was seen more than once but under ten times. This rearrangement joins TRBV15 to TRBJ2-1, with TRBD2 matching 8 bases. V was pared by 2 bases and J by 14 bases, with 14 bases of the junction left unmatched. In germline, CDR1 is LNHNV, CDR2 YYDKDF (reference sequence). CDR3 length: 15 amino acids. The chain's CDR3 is CATSRPAGTRGKKFF. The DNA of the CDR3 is TGTGCCACCAGCAGACCCGCTGGGACTAGGGGGAAAAAGTTCTTC.

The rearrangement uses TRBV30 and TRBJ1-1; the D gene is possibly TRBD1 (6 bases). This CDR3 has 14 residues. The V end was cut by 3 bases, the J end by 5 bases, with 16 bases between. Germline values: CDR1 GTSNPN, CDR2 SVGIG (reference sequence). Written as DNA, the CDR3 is TGTGCCTGGAGCGAGGGAACAGGGACGACTGAAGCTTTCTTT. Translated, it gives CAWSEGTGTTEAFF.

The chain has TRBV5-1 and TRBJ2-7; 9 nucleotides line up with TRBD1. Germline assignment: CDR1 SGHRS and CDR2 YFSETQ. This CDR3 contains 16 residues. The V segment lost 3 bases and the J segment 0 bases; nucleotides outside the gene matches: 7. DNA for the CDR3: TGCGCCAGCAGCTGGGGGGGGACAGGGCTCTCCTACGAGCAGTACTTC. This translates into CASSWGGTGLSYEQYF.

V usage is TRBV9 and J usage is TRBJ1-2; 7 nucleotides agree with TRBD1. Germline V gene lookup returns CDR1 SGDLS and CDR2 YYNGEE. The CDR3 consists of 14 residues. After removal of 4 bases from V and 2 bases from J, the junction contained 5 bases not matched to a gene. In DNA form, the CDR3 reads TGTGCCAGCAGCCCCCTGACAGGGAACTATGGCTACACCTTC. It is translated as CASSPLTGNYGYTF.

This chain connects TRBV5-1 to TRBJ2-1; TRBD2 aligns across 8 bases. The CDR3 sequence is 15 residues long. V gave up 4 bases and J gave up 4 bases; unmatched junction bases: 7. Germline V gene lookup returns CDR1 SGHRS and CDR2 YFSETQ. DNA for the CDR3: TGCGCCAGCAGCCAGGCGGGGGGAGGATACAATGAGCAGTTCTTC. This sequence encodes CASSQAGGGYNEQFF.

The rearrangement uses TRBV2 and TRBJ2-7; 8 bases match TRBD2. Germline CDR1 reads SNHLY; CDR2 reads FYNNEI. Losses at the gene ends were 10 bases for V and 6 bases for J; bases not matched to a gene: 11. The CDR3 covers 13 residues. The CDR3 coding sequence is TGTGCCACCGGGGGGGATTTCGATTCCGAGCAGTACTTC. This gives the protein CATGGDFDSEQYF.

Here the CDR3 reads CASSQLGSEQGAWNTEAFF. CDR3 nucleotide sequence: TGCGCCAGCAGCCAGTTGGGGTCCGAACAGGGGGCCTGGAACACTGAAGCTTTCTTT. The genes are TRBV4-1 and TRBJ1-1, with 9 bases that match TRBD1. Trimming cost V 3 bases and J 1 base; bases outside gene matches: 15. The CDR3 length is 19 residues. Germline V gene sequence: CDR1 MGHRA, CDR2 YSYEKL.

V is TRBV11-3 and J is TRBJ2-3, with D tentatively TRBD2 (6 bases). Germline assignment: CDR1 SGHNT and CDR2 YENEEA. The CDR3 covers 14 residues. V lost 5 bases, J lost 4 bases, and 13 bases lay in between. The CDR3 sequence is CASSVRDFSDTQYF. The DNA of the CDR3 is TGTGCCAGCAGCGTACGGGACTTCTCAGATACGCAGTATTTT.

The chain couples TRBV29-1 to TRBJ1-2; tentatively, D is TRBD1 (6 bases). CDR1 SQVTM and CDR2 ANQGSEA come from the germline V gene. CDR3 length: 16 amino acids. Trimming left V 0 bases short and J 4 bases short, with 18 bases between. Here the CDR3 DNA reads TGCAGCGTTGAAGACCGGACAGTGACCTCTCGCTATGGCTACACCTTC. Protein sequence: CSVEDRTVTSRYGYTF.

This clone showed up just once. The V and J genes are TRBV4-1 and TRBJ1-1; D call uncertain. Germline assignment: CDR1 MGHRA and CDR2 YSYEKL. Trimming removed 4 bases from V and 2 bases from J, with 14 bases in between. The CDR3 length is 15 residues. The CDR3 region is CASSRGGSFNTEAFF. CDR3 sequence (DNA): TGCGCCAGCAGCCGGGGAGGGAGTTTTAACACTGAAGCTTTCTTT.

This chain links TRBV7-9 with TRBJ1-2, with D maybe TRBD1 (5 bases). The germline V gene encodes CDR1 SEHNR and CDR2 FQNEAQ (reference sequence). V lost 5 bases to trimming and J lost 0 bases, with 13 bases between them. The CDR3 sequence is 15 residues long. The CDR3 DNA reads TGTGCCAGCAGCCCGAGTTGGACAACTAACTATGGCTACACCTTC. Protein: CASSPSWTTNYGYTF.

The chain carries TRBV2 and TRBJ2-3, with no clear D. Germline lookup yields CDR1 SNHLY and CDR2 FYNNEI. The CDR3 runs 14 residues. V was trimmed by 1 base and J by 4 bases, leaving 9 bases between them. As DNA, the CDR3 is TGTGCCAGCAGTGAAGATCAGGTCCCAGATACGCAGTATTTT. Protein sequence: CASSEDQVPDTQYF.

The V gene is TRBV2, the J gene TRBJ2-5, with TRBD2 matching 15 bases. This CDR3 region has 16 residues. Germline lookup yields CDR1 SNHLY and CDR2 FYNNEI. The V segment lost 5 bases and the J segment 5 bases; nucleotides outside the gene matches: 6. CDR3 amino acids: CASSRGLAGGLETQYF. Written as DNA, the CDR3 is TGTGCCAGCAGTCGGGGACTAGCGGGAGGTCTGGAGACCCAGTACTTC.

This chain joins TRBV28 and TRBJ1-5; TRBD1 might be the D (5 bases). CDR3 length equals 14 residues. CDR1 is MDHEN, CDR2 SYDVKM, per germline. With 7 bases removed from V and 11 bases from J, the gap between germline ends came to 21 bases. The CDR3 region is CASMGSGGFLTQHF. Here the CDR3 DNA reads TGTGCCAGCATGGGGAGCGGGGGGTTTTTGACCCAGCATTTT. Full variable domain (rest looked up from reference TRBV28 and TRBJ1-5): DVKVTQSSRYLVKRTGEKVFLECVQDMDHENMFWYRQDPGLGLRLIYFSYDVKMKEKGDIPEGYSVSREKKERFSLILESASTNQTSMYLCASMGSGGFLTQHFGDGTRLSIL.

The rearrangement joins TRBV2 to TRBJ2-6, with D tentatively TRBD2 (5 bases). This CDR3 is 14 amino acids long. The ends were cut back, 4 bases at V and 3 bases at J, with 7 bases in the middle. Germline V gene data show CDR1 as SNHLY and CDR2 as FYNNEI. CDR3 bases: TGTGCCAGCAGTGGGACTTATGGGGCCAACGTCCTGACTTTC. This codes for CASSGTYGANVLTF.

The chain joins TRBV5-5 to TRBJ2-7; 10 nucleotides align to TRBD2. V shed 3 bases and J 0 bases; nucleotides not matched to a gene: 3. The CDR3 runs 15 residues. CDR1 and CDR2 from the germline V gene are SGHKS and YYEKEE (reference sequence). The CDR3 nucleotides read TGTGCCAGCAGCTCTACTAGCGGGGCCTCCTACGAGCAGTACTTC. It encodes CASSSTSGASYEQYF.

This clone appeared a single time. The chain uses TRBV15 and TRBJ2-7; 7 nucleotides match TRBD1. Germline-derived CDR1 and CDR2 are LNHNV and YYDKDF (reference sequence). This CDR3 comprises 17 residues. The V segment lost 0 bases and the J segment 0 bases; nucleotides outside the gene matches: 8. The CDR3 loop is CATSREGAGTASYEQYF. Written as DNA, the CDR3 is TGTGCCACCAGCAGAGAGGGGGCCGGGACAGCCTCCTACGAGCAGTACTTC.